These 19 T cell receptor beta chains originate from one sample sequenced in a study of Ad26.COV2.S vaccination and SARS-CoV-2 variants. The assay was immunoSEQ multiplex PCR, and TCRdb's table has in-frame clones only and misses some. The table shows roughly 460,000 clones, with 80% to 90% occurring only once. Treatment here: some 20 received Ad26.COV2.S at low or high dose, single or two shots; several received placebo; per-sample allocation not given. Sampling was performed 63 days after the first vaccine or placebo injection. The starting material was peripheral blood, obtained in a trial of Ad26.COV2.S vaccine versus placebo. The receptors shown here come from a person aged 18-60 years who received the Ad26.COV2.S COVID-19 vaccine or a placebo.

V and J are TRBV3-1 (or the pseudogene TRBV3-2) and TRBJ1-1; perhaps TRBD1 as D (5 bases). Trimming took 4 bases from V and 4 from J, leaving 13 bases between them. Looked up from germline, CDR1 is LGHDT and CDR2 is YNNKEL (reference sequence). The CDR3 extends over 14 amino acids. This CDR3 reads CASSRHGAGTEAFF. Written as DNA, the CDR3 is TGTGCCAGCAGCCGACACGGGGCGGGCACTGAAGCTTTCTTT.

The CDR3 sequence: CASSVTSGRYEQYF. The CDR3 DNA sequence: TGTGCCAGCAGCGTTACTAGCGGACGATACGAGCAGTACTTC. This chain joins TRBV28 and TRBJ2-7; 8 nucleotides align to TRBD2. The CDR3 consists of 14 residues. J lost 4 bases, V lost 6 bases, and 8 bases had no gene match. CDR1 is MDHEN and CDR2 is SYDVKM in the germline V gene.

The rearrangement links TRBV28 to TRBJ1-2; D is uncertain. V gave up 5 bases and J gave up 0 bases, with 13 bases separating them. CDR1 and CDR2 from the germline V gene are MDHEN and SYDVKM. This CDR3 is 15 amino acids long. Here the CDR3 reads CASSPGSTPNYGYTF. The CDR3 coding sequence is TGTGCCAGCAGTCCAGGTTCTACGCCTAACTATGGCTACACCTTC.

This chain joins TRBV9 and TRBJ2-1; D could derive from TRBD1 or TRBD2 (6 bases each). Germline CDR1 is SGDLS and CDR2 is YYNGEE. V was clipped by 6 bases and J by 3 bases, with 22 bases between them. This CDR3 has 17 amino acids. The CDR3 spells CASTAGGGPLLYNEQFF. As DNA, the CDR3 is TGTGCCAGCACCGCAGGAGGGGGACCCCTTCTCTACAATGAGCAGTTCTTC.

This chain's CDR3 is CASRRKGANEKLFF. In DNA form, the CDR3 reads TGTGCCAGCAGACGAAAGGGGGCTAATGAAAAACTGTTTTTT. The V and J genes are TRBV6-5 and TRBJ1-4, with TRBD1 as a possible D gene (6 bases). V was clipped by 6 bases and J by 3 bases, with 11 bases between them. Looked up from germline, CDR1 is MNHEY and CDR2 is SVGAGI. The CDR3 is made up of 14 amino acids.

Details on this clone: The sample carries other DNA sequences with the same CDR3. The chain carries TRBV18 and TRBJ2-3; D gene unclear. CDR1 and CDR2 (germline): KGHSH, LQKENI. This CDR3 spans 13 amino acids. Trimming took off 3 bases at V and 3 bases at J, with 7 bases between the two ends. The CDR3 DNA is TGTGCCAGCTCACCCTCGGGTACAGATACGCAGTATTTT. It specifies CASSPSGTDTQYF.

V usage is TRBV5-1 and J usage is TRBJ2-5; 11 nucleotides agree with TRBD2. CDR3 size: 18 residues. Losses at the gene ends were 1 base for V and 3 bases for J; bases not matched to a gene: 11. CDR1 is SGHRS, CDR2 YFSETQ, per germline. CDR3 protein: CASSLPLAGGWGEETQYF. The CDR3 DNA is TGCGCCAGCAGCTTGCCTCTAGCGGGAGGCTGGGGGGAAGAGACCCAGTACTTC.

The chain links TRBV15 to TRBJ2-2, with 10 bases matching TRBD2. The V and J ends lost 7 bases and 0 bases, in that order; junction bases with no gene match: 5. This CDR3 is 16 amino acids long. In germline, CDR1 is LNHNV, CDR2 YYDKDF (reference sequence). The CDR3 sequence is CATTISGGSNTGELFF. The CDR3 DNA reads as TGTGCCACCACGATTAGCGGGGGGTCGAACACCGGGGAGCTGTTTTTT.

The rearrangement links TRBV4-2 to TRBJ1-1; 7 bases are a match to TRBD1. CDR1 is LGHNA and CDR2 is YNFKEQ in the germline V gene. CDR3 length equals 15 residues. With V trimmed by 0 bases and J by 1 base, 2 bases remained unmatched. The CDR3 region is CASSQDKGANTEAFF. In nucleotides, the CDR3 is TGTGCCAGCAGCCAAGATAAGGGGGCGAACACTGAAGCTTTCTTT.

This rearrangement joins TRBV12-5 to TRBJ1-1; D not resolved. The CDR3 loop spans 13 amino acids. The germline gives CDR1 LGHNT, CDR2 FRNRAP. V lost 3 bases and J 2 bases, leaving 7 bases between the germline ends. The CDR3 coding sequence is TGTGCTAGTGGTTTCGGCCGTAACACTGAAGCTTTCTTT. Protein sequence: CASGFGRNTEAFF.

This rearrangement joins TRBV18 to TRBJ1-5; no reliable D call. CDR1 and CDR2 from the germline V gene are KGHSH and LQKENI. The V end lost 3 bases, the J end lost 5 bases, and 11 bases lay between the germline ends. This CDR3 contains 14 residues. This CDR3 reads CASSPEGLDQPQHF. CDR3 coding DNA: TGTGCCAGCTCACCTGAAGGGCTTGATCAGCCCCAGCATTTT.

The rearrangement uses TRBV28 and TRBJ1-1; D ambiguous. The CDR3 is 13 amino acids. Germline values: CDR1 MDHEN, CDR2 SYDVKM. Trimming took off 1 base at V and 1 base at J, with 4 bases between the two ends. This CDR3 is CASSLSWNTEAFF. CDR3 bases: TGTGCCAGCAGTTTATCTTGGAACACTGAAGCTTTCTTT.

CDR3 sequence: CASSIRTVHTEAFF. The DNA of the CDR3 is TGTGCCAGCAGTATCCGGACAGTTCACACTGAAGCTTTCTTT. This chain joins TRBV6-5 and TRBJ1-1, with D maybe TRBD1 (6 bases). CDR3 length equals 14 residues. The V and J ends lost 5 bases and 3 bases respectively, with 13 bases between them. The germline gives CDR1 MNHEY, CDR2 SVGAGI.

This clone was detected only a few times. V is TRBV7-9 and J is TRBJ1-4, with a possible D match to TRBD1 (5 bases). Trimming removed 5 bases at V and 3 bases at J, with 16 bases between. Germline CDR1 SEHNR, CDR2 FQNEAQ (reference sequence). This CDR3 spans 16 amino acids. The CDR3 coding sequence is TGTGCCAGCAGCCAGGGAGGGGCAGGAGCTAATGAAAAACTGTTTTTT. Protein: CASSQGGAGANEKLFF.

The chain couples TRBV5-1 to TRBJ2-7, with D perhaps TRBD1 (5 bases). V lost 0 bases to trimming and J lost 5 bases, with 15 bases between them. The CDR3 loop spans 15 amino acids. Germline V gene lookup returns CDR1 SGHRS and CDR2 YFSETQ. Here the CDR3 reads CASSLESRAGDEQYF. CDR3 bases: TGCGCCAGCAGCTTGGAATCCAGGGCTGGGGACGAGCAGTACTTC.

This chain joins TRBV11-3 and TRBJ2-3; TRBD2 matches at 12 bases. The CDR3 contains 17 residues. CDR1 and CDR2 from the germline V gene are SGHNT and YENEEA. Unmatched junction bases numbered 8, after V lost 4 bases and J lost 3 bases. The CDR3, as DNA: TGTGCCAGCAGCTCTGGACTAGCGGGATCGGGGACAGATACGCAGTATTTT. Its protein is CASSSGLAGSGTDTQYF.

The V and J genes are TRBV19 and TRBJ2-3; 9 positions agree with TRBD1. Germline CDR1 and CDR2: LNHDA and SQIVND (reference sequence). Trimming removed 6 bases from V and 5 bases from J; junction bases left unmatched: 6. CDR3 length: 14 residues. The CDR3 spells CASRDRGGGDTQYF. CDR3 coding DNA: TGTGCCAGTAGGGACAGGGGTGGTGGAGATACGCAGTATTTT.

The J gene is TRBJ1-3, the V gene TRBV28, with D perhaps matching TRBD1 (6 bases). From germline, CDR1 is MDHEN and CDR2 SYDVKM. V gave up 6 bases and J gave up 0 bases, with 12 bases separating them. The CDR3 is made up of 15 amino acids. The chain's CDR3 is CASRVRGISGNTIYF. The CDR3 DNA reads TGTGCCAGCAGAGTGAGGGGGATCTCTGGAAACACCATATATTTT.

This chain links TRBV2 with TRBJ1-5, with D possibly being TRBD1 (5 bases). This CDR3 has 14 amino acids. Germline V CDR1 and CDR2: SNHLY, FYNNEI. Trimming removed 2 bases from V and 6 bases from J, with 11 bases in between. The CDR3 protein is CASSEQGRSQPQHF. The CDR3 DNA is TGTGCCAGCAGTGAACAGGGCCGTAGTCAGCCCCAGCATTTT.